Following are 24 T cell receptor beta chains from one sample sequenced in a study of graft-versus-host responses after intestinal transplantation. Graft samples were processed, releasing intraepithelial and lamina propria lymphocytes. Libraries were prepared by immunoSEQ multiplex PCR; TCRdb keeps only in-frame clonotypes and omits some of them. The sample includes roughly 7,000 clones, roughly 80% of them seen just once. The source material was ileum tissue, sampled approximately 230 days after intestinal transplant. The receptors here all came from a human patient who received an intestinal transplant, so some T cells may come from the graft donor.

The chain couples TRBV23-1 to TRBJ1-3; perhaps TRBD1 as D (5 bases). TRBV23-1 is noted as an ORF with a role that remains uncertain. The CDR3 extends over 15 amino acids. Trimming pared 8 bases from V and 0 bases from J, leaving 14 bases between. CDR3 residues: CASHFTGCSGNTIYF. The CDR3 DNA reads as TGCGCCAGCCACTTCACAGGCTGCTCTGGAAACACCATATATTTT.

The J gene is TRBJ2-3, the V gene TRBV7-2; a weak D match, TRBD1 (6 bases). This CDR3 has 15 residues. Per the germline V gene, CDR1 is SGHTA and CDR2 is FQGNSA. With 5 bases removed from V and 5 bases from J, the gap between germline ends came to 17 bases. CDR3 loop: CASSPKQGSQDTQYF. CDR3 nucleotide sequence: TGTGCCAGCAGCCCTAAACAGGGTTCTCAAGATACGCAGTATTTT.

V usage is TRBV4-1 and J usage is TRBJ2-7; no definite D call. V was cut by 0 bases and J by 4 bases, with 7 bases left in between. Germline CDR1 reads MGHRA; CDR2 reads YSYEKL. This CDR3 comprises 13 residues. CDR3 sequence (DNA): TGCGCCAGCAGCCAAGAAAACGGGTACGAGCAGTACTTC. This gives the protein CASSQENGYEQYF.

This chain uses TRBV11-2 with TRBJ1-3; TRBD1 might be the D (5 bases). Germline CDR1 SGHAT, CDR2 FQNNGV. The CDR3 covers 13 residues. The V gene lost 5 bases and the J gene lost 4 bases, with 9 bases spanning the gap. The DNA of the CDR3 is TGTGCCAGCAGCATCCGACAGGGAAACACCATATATTTT. Translated, it gives CASSIRQGNTIYF.

This chain uses TRBV10-1 with TRBJ2-3; D is uncertain. V was trimmed by 8 bases and J by 1 base, leaving 19 bases between them. The CDR3 is 16 residues long. In germline, CDR1 is WNHNN, CDR2 SYGVQD (reference sequence). CDR3 sequence: CASVCFRIEGTDTQYF. The CDR3 bases are TGCGCCAGCGTTTGTTTCCGGATAGAGGGCACAGATACGCAGTATTTT.

The chain has TRBV27 and TRBJ1-6; D not resolved. This CDR3 is 15 amino acids long. The V gene lost 3 bases and the J gene lost 10 bases, with 16 bases spanning the gap. The germline V gene has CDR1 MNHEY and CDR2 SMNVEV (reference sequence). CDR3 nucleotides: TGTGCCAGCAGTTTTCGGGGTCCGGTAAGGTCACCCCTCCACTTT. Amino acids: CASSFRGPVRSPLHF.

The V and J genes are TRBV6-5 and TRBJ1-2; 8 bases align to TRBD1. The CDR3 consists of 14 residues. V was pared by 2 bases and J by 8 bases, with 7 bases of the junction left unmatched. Looked up from germline, CDR1 is MNHEY and CDR2 is SVGAGI. DNA of the CDR3: TGTGCCAGCAGTTACCGTGACAGGGGTCGGGGCTACACCTTC. Translating it yields CASSYRDRGRGYTF.

This chain joins TRBV25-1 and TRBJ2-2; 8 bases match TRBD2. The CDR3 is 15 residues long. V shed 3 bases, J shed 6 bases, and the junction held 6 bases outside the gene matches. The germline V gene encodes CDR1 MGHDK and CDR2 SYGVNS. The CDR3 reads CASSDPTGGAGELFF. The CDR3 DNA reads TGTGCCAGCAGTGATCCGACCGGGGGGGCCGGGGAGCTGTTTTTT.

V and J are TRBV27 and TRBJ1-1, with a tentative D call TRBD1 (6 bases). Per germline, CDR1 MNHEY and CDR2 SMNVEV (reference sequence). This CDR3 has 13 amino acids. Trimming cost V 8 bases and J 0 bases, with 10 bases left between them. As DNA, the CDR3 is TGTGCCAGCCGCGGACAGCTGAACACTGAAGCTTTCTTT. Translation: CASRGQLNTEAFF.

This clone is labeled hyperexpanded (1% or more). Here the CDR3 DNA reads TGTGCCAGCAGTGACCAGGACACCGGGGAGCTGTTTTTT. This codes for CASSDQDTGELFF. This rearrangement joins TRBV6-4 to TRBJ2-2; no firm D call. This CDR3 contains 13 residues. Germline V gene sequence: CDR1 MRHNA, CDR2 SNTAGT. The germline V and J ends were trimmed by 2 bases and 3 bases, with 4 bases remaining between them.

The rearrangement links TRBV5-1 to TRBJ1-1, with D perhaps matching TRBD1 (6 bases). Trimming left V 1 base short and J 2 bases short, with 18 bases between. The CDR3 contains 17 residues. Germline assignment: CDR1 SGHRS and CDR2 YFSETQ. CDR3 nucleotides: TGCGCCAGCAGCTTGTCCCCTGGGGGCTCGTCAAACACTGAAGCTTTCTTT. Amino acid sequence: CASSLSPGGSSNTEAFF.

The sample holds one count of this clone. The chain employs TRBV15 and TRBJ2-3; the D gene is possibly TRBD1 (6 bases). CDR1 is LNHNV and CDR2 is YYDKDF in the germline V gene (reference sequence). The CDR3 consists of 15 residues. V was trimmed by 3 bases and J by 5 bases, leaving 15 bases between them. The CDR3 region has the DNA TGTGCCACCAGCAGGTCCTCTGGGGGCGTAGATACGCAGTATTTT. It codes for CATSRSSGGVDTQYF. The variable domain in full, completed from reference TRBV15 and TRBJ2-3, reads DAMVIQNPRYQVTQFGKPVTLSCSQTLNHNVMYWYQQKSSQAPKLLFHYYDKDFNNEADTPDNFQSRRPNTSFCFLDIRSPGLGDTAMYLCATSRSSGGVDTQYFGPGTRLTVL.

V gene TRBV6-4 combines with J gene TRBJ2-3; 10 positions match TRBD2. V shed 5 bases, J shed 2 bases, and the junction held 1 base outside the gene matches. The CDR3 spans 14 residues. Germline CDR1 and CDR2: MRHNA and SNTAGT. The CDR3: CASSSGGATDTQYF. CDR3 DNA sequence: TGTGCCAGCAGTAGCGGGGGGGCCACAGATACGCAGTATTTT.

The chain combines TRBV7-9 with TRBJ1-5; TRBD1 matches 7 bases. J lost 0 bases, V lost 3 bases, and 11 bases had no gene match. The germline V gene has CDR1 SEHNR and CDR2 FQNEAQ (reference sequence). The CDR3 extends over 18 amino acids. The CDR3 sequence is CASSFNRGEGNSNQPQHF. The DNA of the CDR3 is TGTGCCAGCAGCTTTAACAGGGGCGAGGGAAATAGCAATCAGCCCCAGCATTTT.

The chain recombines TRBV6-5 with TRBJ2-1; D is unclear. In germline, CDR1 is MNHEY, CDR2 SVGAGI. This CDR3 region has 15 residues. Trimming cost V 5 bases and J 6 bases, with 17 bases left between them. Here the CDR3 reads CASSPDGGRGNEQFF. In DNA form, the CDR3 reads TGTGCCAGCAGTCCAGATGGCGGTAGAGGCAATGAGCAGTTCTTC.

V gene TRBV14 combines with J gene TRBJ2-3, with D perhaps matching TRBD2 (6 bases). The CDR3 is 18 residues long. Germline CDR1 reads SGHDN; CDR2 reads FVKESK. Trimming pared 4 bases from V and 2 bases from J, leaving 22 bases between. This chain's CDR3 is CASSPGTLAALLTDTQYF. CDR3 sequence (DNA): TGTGCCAGCAGCCCCGGAACATTAGCGGCCCTCCTCACAGATACGCAGTATTTT.

This clone showed up just a few times. The same CDR3 arises from other DNA sequences in this sample as well. The rearrangement uses TRBV6-6 and TRBJ2-5, with TRBD2 matching 11 bases. The junction had 10 bases not matched to a gene; V was cut back by 6 bases and J by 4 bases. This CDR3 has 16 residues. Germline V gives CDR1 MNHNY, CDR2 SVGAGI (reference sequence). DNA for the CDR3: TGTGCCAGCAGAAACGGGACTAGCGGCGCCGTAGAGACCCAGTACTTC. As protein: CASRNGTSGAVETQYF.

This CDR3 reads CASSLGAPGQGYEQYF. The CDR3 DNA reads TGCGCCAGCAGCCTGGGAGCTCCGGGACAGGGCTACGAGCAGTACTTC. The chain carries TRBV5-1 and TRBJ2-7; TRBD1 aligns across 9 bases. Germline assignment: CDR1 SGHRS and CDR2 YFSETQ. V gave up 4 bases and J gave up 3 bases; unmatched junction bases: 11. This CDR3 contains 16 residues.

The chain uses TRBV30 and TRBJ2-1; 7 bases align to TRBD2. Germline V gene sequence: CDR1 GTSNPN, CDR2 SVGIG (reference sequence). After removal of 1 base from V and 10 bases from J, the junction contained 1 base not matched to a gene. The CDR3 runs 11 residues. This chain's CDR3 is CAWSGGLEQFF. CDR3 DNA: TGTGCCTGGAGTGGGGGACTAGAGCAGTTCTTC.

This clone was seen more than once but under ten times. This sequence joins TRBV6-5 and TRBJ1-2; D may be TRBD1 (5 bases). V gave up 6 bases and J gave up 5 bases, with 10 bases separating them. CDR3 size: 12 residues. The germline CDR1 and CDR2 sequences are MNHEY and SVGAGI. Written as DNA, the CDR3 is TGTGCCAGCAGATCGACAGCTTATGGCTACACCTTC. It encodes CASRSTAYGYTF.

This chain joins TRBV7-8 and TRBJ2-6, with a weak D call TRBD2 (5 bases). V was trimmed by 1 base and J by 0 bases, leaving 13 bases between them. CDR3 length equals 18 residues. Germline CDR1 reads SGHVS; CDR2 reads FQNEAQ. CDR3 region: CASSLGQRTLSGANVLTF. CDR3 nucleotide sequence: TGTGCCAGCAGCTTAGGGCAGCGGACTCTCTCTGGGGCCAACGTCCTGACTTTC.

V gene TRBV9 combines with J gene TRBJ2-7; no clear D gene. Trimming left V 1 base short and J 5 bases short, with 13 bases between. This CDR3 is 14 amino acids long. Germline V gene data show CDR1 as SGDLS and CDR2 as YYNGEE. The CDR3 loop reads CASSVSLKFHEQYF. The CDR3 DNA reads TGTGCCAGCAGCGTATCACTCAAGTTTCACGAGCAGTACTTC.

The CDR3 coding sequence is TGTGCCAGCAGTCCCGGGACAGGGTTCTACGAGCAGTACTTC. It specifies CASSPGTGFYEQYF. This chain connects TRBV6-5 to TRBJ2-7; 9 bases map to TRBD1. Germline values: CDR1 MNHEY, CDR2 SVGAGI. CDR3 length: 14 residues. The ends lost 5 bases at V and 3 bases at J; junction bases unmatched: 5.

This rearrangement joins TRBV4-3 to TRBJ1-2; a possible D gene is TRBD1 (6 bases). CDR3 length equals 13 residues. V gave up 3 bases and J gave up 8 bases, with 13 bases separating them. Germline lookup yields CDR1 LGHNA and CDR2 YSLEER. The CDR3 is CASSQSGGAGYTF. The CDR3 DNA reads TGCGCCAGCAGCCAGTCGGGGGGCGCGGGCTACACCTTC.